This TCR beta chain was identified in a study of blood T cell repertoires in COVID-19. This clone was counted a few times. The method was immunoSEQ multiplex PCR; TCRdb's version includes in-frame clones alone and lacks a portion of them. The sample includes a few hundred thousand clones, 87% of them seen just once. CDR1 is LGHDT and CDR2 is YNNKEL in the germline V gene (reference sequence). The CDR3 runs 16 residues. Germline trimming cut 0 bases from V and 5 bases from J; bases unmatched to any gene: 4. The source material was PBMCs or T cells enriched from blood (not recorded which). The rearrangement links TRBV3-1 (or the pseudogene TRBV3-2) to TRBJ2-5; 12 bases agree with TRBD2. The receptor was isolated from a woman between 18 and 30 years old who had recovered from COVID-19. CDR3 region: CASSQELAGGSETQYF. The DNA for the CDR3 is TGTGCCAGCAGCCAAGAACTAGCGGGAGGAAGTGAGACCCAGTACTTC.